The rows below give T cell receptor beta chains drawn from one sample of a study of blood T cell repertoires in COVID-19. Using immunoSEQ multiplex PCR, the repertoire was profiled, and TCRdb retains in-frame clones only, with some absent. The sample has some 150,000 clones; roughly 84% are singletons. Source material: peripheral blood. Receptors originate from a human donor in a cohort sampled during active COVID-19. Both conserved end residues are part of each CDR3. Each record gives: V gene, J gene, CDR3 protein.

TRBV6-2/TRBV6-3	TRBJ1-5	CASSEGEPQHF
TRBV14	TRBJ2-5	CASSQGGETQYF
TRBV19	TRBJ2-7	CASSRNGQLSYEQYF
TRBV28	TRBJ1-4	CASRIHRERASEKLFF
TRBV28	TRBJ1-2	CASSQDRGPIYGYTF
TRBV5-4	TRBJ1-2	CASSPRGGRDYGYTF
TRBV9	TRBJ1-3	CASSVGEGIPGNTIYF
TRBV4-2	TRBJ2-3	CASSQGGAGDTDTQYF
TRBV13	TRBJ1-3	CASSFEGGILGGNTIYF
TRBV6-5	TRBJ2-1	CASTKGQGPYNEQFF
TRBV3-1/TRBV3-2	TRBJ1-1	CASNRGNTEAFF
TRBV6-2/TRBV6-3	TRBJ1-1	CASSFQRWNTEAFF
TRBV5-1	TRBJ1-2	CASSLVGGGYTF
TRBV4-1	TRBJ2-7	CASSQPPGQDSYEQYF
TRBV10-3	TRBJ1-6	CAINRDRALPLHF
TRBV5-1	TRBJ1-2	CASSPGTQTNYGYTF
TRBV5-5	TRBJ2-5	CASRSGLARGQETQYF
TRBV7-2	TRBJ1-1	CASTRGVGGTEAFF
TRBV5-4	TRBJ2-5	CASSPERAGGTQYF
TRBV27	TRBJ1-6	CASSLSRGINSPLHF
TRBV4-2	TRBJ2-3	CASSQDRTGYTDTQYF
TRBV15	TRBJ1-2	CATSRESYGYTF
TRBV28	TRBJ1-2	CASSLGQGGGYTF
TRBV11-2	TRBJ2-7	CASSFGGGLYEQYF
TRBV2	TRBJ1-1	CASAGGGTEAFF
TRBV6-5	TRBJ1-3	CACGGAGNTIYF
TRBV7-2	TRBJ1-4	CASSLAAREVWFF
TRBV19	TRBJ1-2	CASTSSGVQGYTF
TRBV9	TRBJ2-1	CASSVATYTGGSYNEQFF